The clone carrying this T cell receptor (beta chain) was observed once. The antigen remains undetermined. The V and J ends lost 3 bases and 6 bases, in that order; junction bases with no gene match: 2. The CDR3 has 14 residues. Per germline, CDR1 LNHDA and CDR2 SQIVND (reference sequence). This specimen comes from a study of cytomegalovirus exposure and HLA in healthy donors. Study observations and caveats: Immune exposure data for these donors was limited to CMV serostatus. In vitro, a few CMV-associated chains proved specific for CMV antigens.

It was with 60 Vbeta and 13 Jbeta primers that the PCR ran. TCRdb's table, derived via immunoSEQ multiplex PCR, lists solely in-frame clones and lacks some. The table records 200,000 or so clones, roughly 80% of them present only once. This clonotype originated in a woman aged 40 to 50 in good health and CMV-seronegative. V gene TRBV19 combines with J gene TRBJ1-5, with 10 nucleotides matching TRBD1. The sequencing sample was made of PBMCs. In DNA form, the CDR3 reads TGTGCCAGTAGTATGGGACAGGGGCTTCAGCCCCAGCATTTT. This sequence encodes CASSMGQGLQPQHF.